This T cell receptor beta chain emerged from a study of blood T cell repertoires in COVID-19 (dated by TCRdb to 2018 to 2020). Notes on the research overall: Samples from collaborators originated in the United States, Italy and Spain and spanned both the acute and convalescent phases of COVID-19. Samples came from the ongoing ImmuneRACE study (first 160 participants) plus 1,254 subjects from 6 global collaborators. Subjects who had been exposed to COVID-19, were actively infected with it, or had recovered from it provided the deeply sampled blood TCRbeta repertoires that made up the dataset. Nearly every sample came with metadata listing a de-identified subject ID, COVID-19 status, age in years and sex. HLA class I and class II types, where available, came from metadata supplied by the sample provider rather than from assay-based typing. The material from the prospective study consisted of cDNA or gDNA derived from T cells, B-cell-depleted T cells, or PBMCs. The repertoires were released in a freely available public database meant as a resource for research on the immune response to SARS-CoV-2. Overall results and qualifications from the work: How much clinical and demographic metadata was included differed by source and by participant, and the metadata was provided uncurated.

The CDR3, cysteine through phenylalanine, is 13 amino acids long. Only CDR3 DNA is held: 39 bases, read in frame from base 1. The germline V gene (reference sequence) sets CDR1 to LGHDT and CDR2 to YNNKEL. V and J are trimmed by 6 bases and 6 bases, and the gene matches miss 7 bases of the junction. TCRbeta CDR3 regions were amplified from genomic DNA by means of the immunoSEQ Assay, a bias-controlled multiplex PCR. Turning to the authors' computational methods: Nucleated cell counts per sample were estimated from amplification of reference gene primers within the assay. To quantify the absolute abundance of each unique TCRbeta CDR3 rearrangement, sequence reads were collapsed and filtered. For each sample, productive Simpson clonality was calculated as the square root of Simpson's diversity index over productive rearrangements. Not all clones reach the TCRdb copy of this immuneACCESS table, which keeps in-frame sequences only. Checked studies attribute under half of the gap to unresolved V genes and leave the rest unexplained. Clonal size and the V and J genes are those of that table, whereas D and trimming came from the DNA. This sample comprises 300,000 to 400,000 clones, more than 75% of them detected only once. The top ten clonotypes cover roughly 0.97% of the sample.

Concerning this clone itself: Its antigen target is currently unknown. Base qualities are missing; no much larger clone stands one base away.

In the prospective study, participants were 18 to 89 years old, resided in about two dozen geographic areas of the United States, and were enrolled through a virtual design. To assign participants to cohorts, the prospective study relied on clinical history that participants themselves reported in a screening survey and a study questionnaire. In the prospective study, mobile phlebotomists collected whole blood, serum and a nasopharyngeal or oropharyngeal swab from each participant. Additional blood draws and questionnaires over an approximately two-month period could optionally be provided by prospective study participants. Before DNA extraction, blood samples from the prospective study were shipped at room temperature or frozen.

The TCR was taken from a woman aged 25-40 years with acute COVID-19. Sequenced material: PBMCs or T cells enriched from blood (not recorded which). The V gene is TRBV3-1 (or the pseudogene TRBV3-2) and the J gene is TRBJ1-1, with TRBD1 matching 7 junction bases. The bases are TGTGCCAGCAGGCAGGGACAGCGGCCTGAAGCTTTCTTT. It translates to CASRQGQRPEAFF.